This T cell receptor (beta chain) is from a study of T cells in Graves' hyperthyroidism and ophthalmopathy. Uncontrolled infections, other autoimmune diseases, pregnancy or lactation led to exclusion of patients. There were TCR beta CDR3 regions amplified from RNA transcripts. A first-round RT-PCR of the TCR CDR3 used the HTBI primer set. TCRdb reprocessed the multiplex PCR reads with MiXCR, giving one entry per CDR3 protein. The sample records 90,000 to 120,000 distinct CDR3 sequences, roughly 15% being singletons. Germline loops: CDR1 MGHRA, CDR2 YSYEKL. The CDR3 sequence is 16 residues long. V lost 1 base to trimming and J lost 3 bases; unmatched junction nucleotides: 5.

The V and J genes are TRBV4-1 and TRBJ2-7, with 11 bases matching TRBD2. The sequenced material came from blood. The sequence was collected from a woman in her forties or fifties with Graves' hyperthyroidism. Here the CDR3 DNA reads TGCGCCAGCAGCCAAGCTCCCGGGACTAGCGGCTACGAGCAGTACTTC. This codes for CASSQAPGTSGYEQYF.